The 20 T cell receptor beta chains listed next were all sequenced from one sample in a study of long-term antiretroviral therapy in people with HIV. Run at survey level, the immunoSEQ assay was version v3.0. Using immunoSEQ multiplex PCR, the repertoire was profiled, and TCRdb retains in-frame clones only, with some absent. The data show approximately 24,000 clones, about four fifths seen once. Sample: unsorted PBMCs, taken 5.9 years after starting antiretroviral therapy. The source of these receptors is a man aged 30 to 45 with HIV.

The DNA of the CDR3 is TGTGCCAGCAGTGAAGTCACAGGGGGCCTCTACGAGCAGTACTTC. Protein: CASSEVTGGLYEQYF. The chain uses TRBV6-1 and TRBJ2-7; 9 bases are a match to TRBD1. The V segment lost 1 base and the J segment 3 bases; nucleotides outside the gene matches: 4. CDR3 length: 15 amino acids. Looked up from germline, CDR1 is MNHNS and CDR2 is SASEGT.

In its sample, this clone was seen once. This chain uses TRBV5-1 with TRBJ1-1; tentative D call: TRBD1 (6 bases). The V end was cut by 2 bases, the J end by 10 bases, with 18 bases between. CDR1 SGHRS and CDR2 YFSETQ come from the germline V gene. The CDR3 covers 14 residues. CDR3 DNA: TGCGCCAGCAGCTTCGCTTACCGGACAGATGGAGCTTTCTTT. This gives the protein CASSFAYRTDGAFF.

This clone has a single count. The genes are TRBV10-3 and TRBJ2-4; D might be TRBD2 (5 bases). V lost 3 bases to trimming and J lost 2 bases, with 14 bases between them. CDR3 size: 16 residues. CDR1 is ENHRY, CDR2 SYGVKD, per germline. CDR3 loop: CAISDGDLQSKNIQYF. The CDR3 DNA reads TGTGCCATCAGTGACGGGGATTTACAGTCCAAAAACATTCAGTACTTC.

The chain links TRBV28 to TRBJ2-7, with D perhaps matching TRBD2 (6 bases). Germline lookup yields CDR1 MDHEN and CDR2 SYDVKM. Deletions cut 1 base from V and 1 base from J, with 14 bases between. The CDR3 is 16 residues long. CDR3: CASSLSYGRLSYEQYF. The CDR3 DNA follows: TGTGCCAGCAGTTTATCGTACGGGAGATTGTCCTACGAGCAGTACTTC.

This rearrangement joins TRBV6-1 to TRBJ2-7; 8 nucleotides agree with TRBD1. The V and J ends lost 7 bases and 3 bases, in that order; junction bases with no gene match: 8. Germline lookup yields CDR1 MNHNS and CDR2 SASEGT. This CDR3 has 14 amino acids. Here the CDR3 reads CASTGGGAFYEQYF. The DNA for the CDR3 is TGTGCCAGCACAGGGGGCGGAGCCTTCTACGAGCAGTACTTC.

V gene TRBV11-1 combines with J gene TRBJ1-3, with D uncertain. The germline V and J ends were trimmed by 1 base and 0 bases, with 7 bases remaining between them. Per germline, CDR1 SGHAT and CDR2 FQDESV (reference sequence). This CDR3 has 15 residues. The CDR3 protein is CASSLGPTSGNTIYF. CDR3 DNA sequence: TGTGCCAGCAGCTTAGGACCGACCTCTGGAAACACCATATATTTT.

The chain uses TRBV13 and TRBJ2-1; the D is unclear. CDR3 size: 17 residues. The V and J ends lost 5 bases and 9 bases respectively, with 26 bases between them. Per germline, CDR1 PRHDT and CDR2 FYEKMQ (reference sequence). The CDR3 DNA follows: TGTGCCAGCAGCCTTGGTGGGATTGAGGCCCTTTTTCCTGAGCAGTTCTTC. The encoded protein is CASSLGGIEALFPEQFF.

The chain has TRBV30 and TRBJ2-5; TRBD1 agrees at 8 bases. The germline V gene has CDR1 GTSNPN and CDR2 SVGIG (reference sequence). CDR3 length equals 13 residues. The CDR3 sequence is CAMTGARQETQYF. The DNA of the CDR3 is TGTGCAATGACAGGGGCCCGGCAAGAGACCCAGTACTTC.

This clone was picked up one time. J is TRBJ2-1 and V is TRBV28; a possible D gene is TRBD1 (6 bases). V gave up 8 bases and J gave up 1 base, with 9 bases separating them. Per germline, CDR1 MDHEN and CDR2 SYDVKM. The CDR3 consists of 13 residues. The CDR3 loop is CASSQGSYNEQFF. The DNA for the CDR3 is TGTGCCAGCTCGCAGGGGTCCTACAATGAGCAGTTCTTC.

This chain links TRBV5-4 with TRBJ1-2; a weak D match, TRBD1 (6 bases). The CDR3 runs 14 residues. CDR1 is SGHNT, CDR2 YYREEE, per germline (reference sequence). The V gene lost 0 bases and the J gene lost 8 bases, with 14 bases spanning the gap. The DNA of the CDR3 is TGTGCCAGCAGCTTGGATTTACGGGGGCAGGGCTACACCTTC. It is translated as CASSLDLRGQGYTF.

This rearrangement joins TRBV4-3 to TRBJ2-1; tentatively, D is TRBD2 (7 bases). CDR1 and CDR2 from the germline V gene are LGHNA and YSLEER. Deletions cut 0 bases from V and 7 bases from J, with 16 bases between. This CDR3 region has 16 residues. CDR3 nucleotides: TGCGCCAGCAGCCAAGAGGTTGAGGGGGGGCCGAATGAGCAGTTCTTC. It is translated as CASSQEVEGGPNEQFF.

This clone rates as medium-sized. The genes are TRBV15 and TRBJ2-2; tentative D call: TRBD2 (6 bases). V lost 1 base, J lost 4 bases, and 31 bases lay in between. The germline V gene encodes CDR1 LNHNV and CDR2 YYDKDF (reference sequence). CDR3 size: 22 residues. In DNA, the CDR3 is TGTGCCACCAGCAGAGCTGGGGACTCGGCTAGCCCGGCTTGGATAGGCACCGGGGAGCTGTTTTTT. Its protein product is CATSRAGDSASPAWIGTGELFF.

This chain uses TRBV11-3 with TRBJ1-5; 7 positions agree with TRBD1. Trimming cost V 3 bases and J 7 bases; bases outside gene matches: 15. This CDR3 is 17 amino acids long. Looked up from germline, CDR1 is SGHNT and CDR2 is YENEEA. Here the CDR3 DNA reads TGTGCCAGCAGCTTGGCGGATGGAGGGGGCCTACAGCAGCCCCAGCATTTT. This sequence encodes CASSLADGGGLQQPQHF.

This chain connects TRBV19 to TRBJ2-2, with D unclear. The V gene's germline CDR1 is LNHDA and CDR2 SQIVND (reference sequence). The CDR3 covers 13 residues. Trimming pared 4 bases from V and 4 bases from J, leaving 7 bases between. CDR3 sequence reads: CASSSGPTGELFF. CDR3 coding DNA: TGTGCCAGTAGTAGCGGCCCCACCGGGGAGCTGTTTTTT.

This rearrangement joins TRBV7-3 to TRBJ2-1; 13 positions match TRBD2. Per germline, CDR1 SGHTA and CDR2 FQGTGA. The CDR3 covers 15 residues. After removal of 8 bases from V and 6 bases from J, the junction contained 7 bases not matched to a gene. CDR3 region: CASRLAGGEGNEQFF. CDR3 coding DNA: TGTGCCAGCCGACTAGCGGGAGGCGAGGGCAATGAGCAGTTCTTC.

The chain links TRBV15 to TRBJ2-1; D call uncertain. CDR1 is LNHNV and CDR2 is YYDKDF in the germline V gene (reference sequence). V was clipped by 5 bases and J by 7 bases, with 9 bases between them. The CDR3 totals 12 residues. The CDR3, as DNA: TGTGCCACCAGCTTGCTGGGTAATGAGCAGTTCTTC. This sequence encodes CATSLLGNEQFF.

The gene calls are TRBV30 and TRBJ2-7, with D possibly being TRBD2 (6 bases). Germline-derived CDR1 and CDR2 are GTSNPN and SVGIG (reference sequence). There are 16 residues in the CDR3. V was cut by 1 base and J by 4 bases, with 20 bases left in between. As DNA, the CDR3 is TGTGCCTGGAGTGCGCTGGGACTGGACGGGACTTACGAGCAGTACTTC. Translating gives CAWSALGLDGTYEQYF.

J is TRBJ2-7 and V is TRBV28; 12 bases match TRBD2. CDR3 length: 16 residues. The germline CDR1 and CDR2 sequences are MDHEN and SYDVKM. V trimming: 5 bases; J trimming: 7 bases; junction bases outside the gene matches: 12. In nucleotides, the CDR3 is TGTGCCAGCAGTCTACCCCTAGCGGGAGGGCCTGGAGAGCAGTACTTC. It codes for CASSLPLAGGPGEQYF.

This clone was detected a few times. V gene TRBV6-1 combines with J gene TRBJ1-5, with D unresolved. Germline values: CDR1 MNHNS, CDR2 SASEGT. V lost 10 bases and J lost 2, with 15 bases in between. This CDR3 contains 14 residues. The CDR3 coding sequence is TGTGCCACCCAGGACCGGGAGGGCAATCAGCCCCAGCATTTT. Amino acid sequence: CATQDREGNQPQHF.

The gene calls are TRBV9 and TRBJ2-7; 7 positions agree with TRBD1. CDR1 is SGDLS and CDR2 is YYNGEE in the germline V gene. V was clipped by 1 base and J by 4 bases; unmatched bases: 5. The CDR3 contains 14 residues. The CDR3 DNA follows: TGTGCCAGCAGCGTACTTGGGACAGCTTACGAGCAGTACTTC. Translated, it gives CASSVLGTAYEQYF.